The rows below give T cell receptor beta chains drawn from one sample of a study of OX40 agonist ivuxolimab in advanced cancers. The method was immunoSEQ multiplex PCR; TCRdb's version includes in-frame clones alone and lacks a portion of them. Among under 150,000 clones, about nine tenths were seen once, and the ten largest hold roughly 1.1%. The sequencing here drew on CD4+ or CD8+ T cells sorted from blood, taken in a trial of the OX40 agonist ivuxolimab. Receptor source: an adult with an advanced solid tumor such as melanoma, head and neck, liver or kidney cancer. CDR3s include the opening cysteine and the closing phenylalanine or tryptophan. Fields, in order: V gene, J gene, D gene, CDR3 protein, CDR3 DNA. A D gene is named only where the DNA matches it firmly.

v_gene: TRBV27; j_gene: TRBJ2-3; d_gene: .; CDR3aa: CASSYNPYTQYF; CDR3nt: TGTGCCAGCAGTTACAACCCCTATACGCAGTATTTT
v_gene: TRBV27; j_gene: TRBJ2-7; d_gene: TRBD2; CDR3aa: CASTKTSGYAYEQYF; CDR3nt: TGTGCCAGCACCAAGACTAGCGGGTACGCCTACGAGCAGTACTTC
v_gene: TRBV7-9; j_gene: TRBJ1-1; d_gene: .; CDR3aa: CASSLGSEAFF; CDR3nt: TGTGCCAGCAGCCTCGGGAGCGAAGCTTTCTTT
v_gene: TRBV19; j_gene: TRBJ2-7; d_gene: TRBD2; CDR3aa: CASSIQLAVLYEQYF; CDR3nt: TGTGCCAGTAGTATCCAACTAGCGGTCCTCTACGAGCAGTACTTC
v_gene: TRBV19; j_gene: TRBJ1-5; d_gene: .; CDR3aa: CASSIEQPRGPQHF; CDR3nt: TGTGCCAGTAGTATCGAACAGCCTCGGGGGCCCCAGCATTTT
v_gene: TRBV9; j_gene: TRBJ2-7; d_gene: .; CDR3aa: CASSAAPLFNEQYF; CDR3nt: TGTGCCAGCAGCGCGGCGCCCCTGTTCAACGAGCAGTACTTC
v_gene: TRBV21-1; j_gene: TRBJ2-7; d_gene: .; CDR3aa: CASSSRDSYGQYF; CDR3nt: TGTGCCAGCAGCTCCCGGGACAGCTACGGGCAGTACTTC
v_gene: TRBV5-5; j_gene: TRBJ1-5; d_gene: .; CDR3aa: CASSLGLMMSNQPQHF; CDR3nt: TGTGCCAGCAGCTTGGGACTGATGATGAGCAATCAGCCCCAGCATTTT
v_gene: TRBV7-2; j_gene: TRBJ1-5; d_gene: .; CDR3aa: CASSLQGNQPQHF; CDR3nt: TGTGCCAGCAGCTTACAAGGGAATCAGCCCCAGCATTTT
v_gene: TRBV18; j_gene: TRBJ2-2; d_gene: TRBD1; CDR3aa: CASSQQGAANTGELFF; CDR3nt: TGTGCCAGCTCCCAACAGGGGGCAGCGAACACCGGGGAGCTGTTTTTT